This T cell receptor (beta chain) comes out of a study of shared clonotypes between healthy human individuals. The wider study: Each donor had three CD4 naive, three CD4 memory, two CD8 naive and one CD8 memory plate. Findings and limits, study-wide: Having only a few donors restricted how much genetic and exposure-history diversity was captured.

This CDR3 is 12 amino acids long. The germline CDR1 and CDR2 sequences are SGHAT and FQDESV (reference sequence). V shed 1 base and J shed 12 bases, with 13 bases lying between them. Assay runs were performed at deep level. This table comes from immunoSEQ multiplex PCR, and its TCRdb copy is limited to in-frame clones, with some not included. The repertoire includes roughly 1 million clones, about 84% of them detected once, and more than 0.45% sits in the top ten. Subsets obtained from CD4+ cells comprised CD45RA+ naive and CD45RA-negative memory cells. In the case of this clone: The target antigen is unknown.

This sequence originates from a man between 18 and 29 years old in good health. Some clones in this sample may be carry-over from other donors' samples. The V call is TRBV11-1, the J call TRBJ2-7; D ambiguous. Input material: memory CD4+ T cells from PBMCs. Subset defined: CD45RA-negative fraction. CDR3 nucleotide sequence: TGTGCCAGCAGCTTAGGGGTTAGGTGGCGGTACTTC. This translates into CASSLGVRWRYF.